This entry lists 12 T cell receptor beta chains sequenced from one sample in a study of shared clonotypes between healthy human individuals. CD45RO negativity and positive selection for CCR7 defined naive CD8 cells, a population that excluded terminally differentiated effector memory CD45RA+ cells. Sequenced by immunoSEQ multiplex PCR; TCRdb stores in-frame clones only, minus some. This table has roughly 2.1 million clones, 85% to 95% appearing once. The sequenced sample was naive CD8+ T cells from PBMCs. Source of these receptors: a man aged 18 to 35 in good health. Some clones in this sample may be carry-over from other donors' samples.

The chain is built from TRBV7-8 and TRBJ1-1, with D uncertain. Germline values: CDR1 SGHVS, CDR2 FQNEAQ. The CDR3 is 12 residues long. The V gene lost 5 bases and the J gene lost 3 bases, with 7 bases spanning the gap. CDR3 nucleotides: TGTGCCAGCAGCCCCTTATACACTGAAGCTTTCTTT. It specifies CASSPLYTEAFF.

This rearrangement joins TRBV27 to TRBJ1-5; TRBD1 matches at 8 bases. CDR3 size: 15 residues. Germline CDR1 MNHEY, CDR2 SMNVEV (reference sequence). V shed 4 bases, J shed 5 bases, and the junction held 7 bases outside the gene matches. The CDR3 nucleotides read TGTGCCAGCAGTTCGACAGGGGAAAAACATCAGCCCCAGCATTTT. It translates to CASSSTGEKHQPQHF.

The V gene is TRBV5-1, the J gene TRBJ2-7; possibly TRBD1 or TRBD2 for D (5 bases each). Germline CDR1 SGHRS, CDR2 YFSETQ. V shed 3 bases and J shed 5 bases, with 12 bases lying between them. The CDR3 has 13 residues. The CDR3 DNA sequence: TGCGCCAGCAGCTCCGGGACGGCTCACGAGCAGTACTTC. Translated: CASSSGTAHEQYF. Complete variable domain (other parts from reference TRBV5-1 and TRBJ2-7): KAGVTQTPRYLIKTRGQQVTLSCSPISGHRSVSWYQQTPGQGLQFLFEYFSETQRNKGNFPGRFSGRQFSNSRSEMNVSTLELGDSALYLCASSSGTAHEQYFGPGTRLTVT.

This clone has only a few counts. Additional DNA sequences in this sample encode the identical CDR3. This chain links TRBV5-8 with TRBJ1-5; D is undetermined. The CDR3 runs to 13 residues. Trimming cost V 0 bases and J 1 base, with 2 bases left between them. Germline loops: CDR1 SGHTS, CDR2 YDEGEE. The CDR3 nucleotides read TGTGCCAGCAGCTTGGCCAGCAATCAGCCCCAGCATTTT. Translated: CASSLASNQPQHF. Variable domain in full (rest from reference TRBV5-8 and TRBJ1-5): EAGVTQSPTHLIKTRGQQATLRCSPISGHTSVYWYQQALGLGLQFLLWYDEGEERNRGNFPPRFSGRQFPNYSSELNVNALELEDSALYLCASSLASNQPQHFGDGTRLSIL.

V gene TRBV7-9 combines with J gene TRBJ2-7; no clear D gene. Germline assignment: CDR1 SEHNR and CDR2 FQNEAQ (reference sequence). Trimming pared 7 bases from V and 2 bases from J, leaving 12 bases between. The CDR3 is made up of 13 amino acids. The CDR3 region has the DNA TGTGCCAGCACCCAAGACACGGCCTACGAGCAGTACTTC. Translating gives CASTQDTAYEQYF.

This rearrangement joins TRBV7-9 to TRBJ1-2; perhaps TRBD1 as D (5 bases). This CDR3 has 16 residues. V was shortened by 5 bases and J by 6 bases, with 22 bases between the two germline ends. CDR1 is SEHNR and CDR2 is FQNEAQ in the germline V gene (reference sequence). Here the CDR3 reads CASSRGVQDRIDGYTF. CDR3 DNA: TGTGCCAGCAGCCGGGGCGTACAGGATAGAATAGATGGCTACACCTTC. The full variable domain, its missing parts supplied by reference TRBV7-9 and TRBJ1-2, is DTGVSQNPRHKITKRGQNVTFRCDPISEHNRLYWYRQTLGQGPEFLTYFQNEAQLEKSRLLSDRFSAERPKGSFSTLEIQRTEQGDSAMYLCASSRGVQDRIDGYTFGSGTRLTVV.

This clone was picked up one time. The rearrangement uses TRBV5-1 and TRBJ2-7; D may be TRBD1 (6 bases). V shed 5 bases and J shed 2 bases, with 11 bases lying between them. Germline lookup yields CDR1 SGHRS and CDR2 YFSETQ. The CDR3 contains 13 residues. The CDR3 DNA follows: TGCGCCAGCAGTTTACAGGGCCCCTACGAGCAGTACTTC. As protein: CASSLQGPYEQYF.

This chain connects TRBV2 to TRBJ2-5; TRBD2 is a possible D gene (6 bases). CDR3 length: 18 amino acids. V lost 6 bases, J lost 0 bases, and 23 bases lay in between. The germline V gene encodes CDR1 SNHLY and CDR2 FYNNEI. CDR3 in DNA: TGTGCCAGCAGGCCCAAAAGCGGGTCAGGGACCCACCAAGAGACCCAGTACTTC. The encoded protein is CASRPKSGSGTHQETQYF.

The chain links TRBV7-9 to TRBJ2-7; tentative D call: TRBD2 (6 bases). Trimming removed 5 bases at V and 2 bases at J, with 13 bases between. Germline V gene sequence: CDR1 SEHNR, CDR2 FQNEAQ (reference sequence). The CDR3 covers 14 residues. Written as DNA, the CDR3 is TGTGCCAGCAGCCCCCCTAGCGACCCCTACGAGCAGTACTTC. This translates into CASSPPSDPYEQYF. The variable domain in full, completed from reference TRBV7-9 and TRBJ2-7, reads DTGVSQNPRHKITKRGQNVTFRCDPISEHNRLYWYRQTLGQGPEFLTYFQNEAQLEKSRLLSDRFSAERPKGSFSTLEIQRTEQGDSAMYLCASSPPSDPYEQYFGPGTRLTVT.

V is TRBV28 and J is TRBJ2-1; 13 bases align to TRBD2. The V and J ends lost 1 base and 15 bases, in that order; junction bases with no gene match: 15. The CDR3 has 17 amino acids. Germline V CDR1 and CDR2: MDHEN, SYDVKM. The CDR3 spells CASSLFSQGLAGATRFF. CDR3 bases: TGTGCCAGCAGTTTATTTTCCCAAGGACTAGCGGGAGCCACTCGGTTCTTC.

This chain uses TRBV28 with TRBJ2-2, with TRBD2 matching over 8 bases. Germline CDR1 reads MDHEN; CDR2 reads SYDVKM. The length of the CDR3 is 16 residues. Losses at the gene ends were 7 bases for V and 2 bases for J; bases not matched to a gene: 9. CDR3 amino acids: CASTALTSENTGELFF. The DNA for the CDR3 is TGTGCCAGCACCGCCTTGACTAGCGAAAACACCGGGGAGCTGTTTTTT.

A note on this clone: Other nucleotide sequences from this sample produce the same CDR3. This chain links TRBV27 with TRBJ2-1; 14 bases are a match to TRBD2. From germline, CDR1 is MNHEY and CDR2 SMNVEV (reference sequence). The CDR3 sequence is 18 residues long. V was clipped by 2 bases and J by 1 base; unmatched bases: 4. The CDR3 protein is CASSLIGTSGSSYNEQFF. In DNA, the CDR3 is TGTGCCAGCAGTTTAATAGGGACTAGCGGGAGTTCCTACAATGAGCAGTTCTTC.